This T cell receptor beta chain was documented in a study of shared clonotypes between healthy human individuals. General study points: As a rule, naive subsets had a larger estimated richness than memory subsets.

This table comes from immunoSEQ multiplex PCR, and its TCRdb copy is limited to in-frame clones, with some not included. This table has about 1 million clones, approximately 78% appearing once. The V end was cut by 3 bases, the J end by 4 bases, with 12 bases between. Looked up from germline, CDR1 is SQVTM and CDR2 is ANQGSEA. The CDR3 extends over 13 amino acids. A note on this clone: Its matching antigen is unknown.

The gene calls are TRBV29-1 and TRBJ2-5, with D perhaps being TRBD1 or TRBD2 (7 bases each). This clonotype was sampled from a man aged 18 to 30 in good health. Some clones in this sample may be carry-over from other donors' samples. The sequenced sample consisted of memory CD4+ T cells from PBMCs. Indicated subset: CD45RA-negative fraction. CDR3 bases: TGCAGCGTTGACAGGGGGGAGGGAGAGACCCAGTACTTC. Translating gives CSVDRGEGETQYF. Based on the CDR3 plus reference TRBV29-1 and TRBJ2-5, the full variable domain is SAVISQKPSRDICQRGTSLTIQCQVDSQVTMMFWYRQQPGQSLTLIATANQGSEATYESGFVIDKFPISRPNLTFSTLTVSNMSPEDSSIYLCSVDRGEGETQYFGPGTRLLVL.